A selection of T cell receptor beta chains follows, all from one sample in a study of cytomegalovirus exposure and HLA in healthy donors. The table came from immunoSEQ multiplex PCR; TCRdb's copy has only in-frame clones and leaves some out. The table records fewer than 250,000 clones, over 60% of them present only once. The sample was PBMCs. The receptors were sampled from a man between 40 and 49 years old in good health and CMV-seronegative. The CDR3 runs from the conserved cysteine through the conserved F or W. The order of the fields is D gene, clone size, V gene, J gene, CDR3 protein, CDR3 DNA. D genes are given only for firm matches. Not every row has a clone size; where given, it reads once, few, many or a size class.

.	.	TRBV19	TRBJ1-2	CASIPGQGGSYGYTF	TGTGCCAGTATCCCCGGCCAGGGAGGAAGCTATGGCTACACCTTC
TRBD1	.	TRBV4-1	TRBJ1-1	CASSQDEGAIGTEAFF	TGCGCCAGCAGCCAAGATGAGGGGGCTATTGGTACTGAAGCTTTCTTT
.	.	TRBV19	TRBJ1-5	CATHPPGNNQPQHF	TGTGCCACCCATCCCCCGGGGAACAATCAGCCCCAGCATTTT
.	.	TRBV18	TRBJ1-5	CASSPSPGAHNQPQHF	TGTGCCAGCTCACCAAGCCCAGGGGCCCATAATCAGCCCCAGCATTTT
TRBD2	.	TRBV11-3	TRBJ2-1	CASSPMGGDEQFF	TGTGCCAGCAGCCCAATGGGGGGGGATGAGCAGTTCTTC
.	.	TRBV27	TRBJ2-2	CASPPLRLVGAPGGELFF	TGTGCCTCCCCACCCCTTCGACTAGTCGGGGCCCCTGGCGGGGAGCTGTTTTTT
.	.	TRBV28	TRBJ2-7	CASSGGYEQYF	TGTGCCAGCAGCGGGGGATACGAGCAGTACTTC
.	.	TRBV27	TRBJ1-1	CASRTGGDTEAFF	TGTGCCAGCAGAACCGGGGGAGACACTGAAGCTTTCTTT
.	.	TRBV30	TRBJ1-4	CAWSSVFLGAEKLFF	TGTGCCTGGAGTTCGGTCTTCCTCGGAGCGGAAAAACTGTTTTTT
.	few	TRBV6-4	TRBJ2-1	CASSPAGVNEQFF	TGTGCCAGCAGTCCAGCAGGCGTTAATGAGCAGTTCTTC
.	.	TRBV27	TRBJ2-1	CASSPLISYNEQFF	TGTGCCAGCAGTCCCCTAATCTCCTACAATGAGCAGTTCTTC
TRBD1	.	TRBV7-2	TRBJ1-3	CASSPIGQGGNTIYF	TGTGCCAGCAGCCCGATCGGACAGGGTGGAAACACCATATATTTT
.	few	TRBV7-9	TRBJ1-1	CASSSLGGAYTEAFF	TGTGCCAGCAGCTCCCTAGGGGGAGCCTACACTGAAGCTTTCTTT
TRBD2	.	TRBV5-1	TRBJ2-5	CASSLRISGGRETQYF	TGCGCCAGCAGCTTGAGGATTAGCGGGGGACGAGAGACCCAGTACTTC
.	.	TRBV19	TRBJ1-6	CASSIDVGSGYGSPLHF	TGTGCCAGTAGTATTGACGTGGGCAGTGGATATGGATCACCCCTCCACTTT
.	.	TRBV7-8	TRBJ2-5	CASSLGRGPYQETQYF	TGTGCCAGCAGCTTAGGGAGGGGTCCGTACCAAGAGACCCAGTACTTC
.	.	TRBV6-1	TRBJ1-5	CASNPTGSNQPQHF	TGTGCCAGCAATCCTACAGGTAGCAATCAGCCCCAGCATTTT
.	.	TRBV11-2	TRBJ2-7	CASSPGLASYEQYF	TGTGCCAGCAGCCCCGGGTTAGCAAGTTACGAGCAGTACTTC
.	.	TRBV6-7	TRBJ2-1	CASSYRGLGTNEQFF	TGTGCCAGCAGTTACCGGGGACTCGGGACTAATGAGCAGTTCTTC
.	few	TRBV27	TRBJ1-1	CASSLTRMNTEAFF	TGTGCCAGCAGTTTAACGAGGATGAACACTGAAGCTTTCTTT
.	.	TRBV5-1	TRBJ2-7	CASSLFAGGPEQYF	TGCGCCAGCAGCTTATTTGCCGGGGGGCCCGAGCAGTACTTC
.	.	TRBV11-3	TRBJ2-2	CASSQHGELFF	TGTGCCAGCAGCCAACACGGGGAGCTGTTTTTT
.	.	TRBV5-6	TRBJ1-2	CASSFGEGPQLNYGYTF	TGTGCCAGCAGCTTTGGGGAGGGGCCCCAGCTAAACTATGGCTACACCTTC
.	once	TRBV5-4	TRBJ2-2	CASSPFGGSNTGELFF	TGTGCCAGCAGCCCCTTTGGGGGCTCGAACACCGGGGAGCTGTTTTTT
.	.	TRBV15	TRBJ1-5	CATSSPLTTRQPQHF	TGTGCCACCAGCAGCCCATTGACAACCAGACAGCCCCAGCATTTT
.	.	TRBV7-9	TRBJ2-6	CASSLTRDTGLGANVLTF	TGTGCCAGCAGCTTAACCCGGGACACGGGTTTGGGGGCCAACGTCCTGACTTTC
TRBD2	few	TRBV4-1	TRBJ2-7	CASSQGGGAQGYEQYF	TGCGCCAGCAGCCAGGGCGGGGGGGCCCAAGGATACGAGCAGTACTTC
.	.	TRBV11-2	TRBJ1-6	CASSLLVGPLHF	TGTGCCAGCAGCCTGTTAGTTGGACCCCTCCACTTT
TRBD2	few	TRBV6-6	TRBJ2-2	CASSGLALNTGELFF	TGTGCCAGCAGCGGACTAGCGCTAAACACCGGGGAGCTGTTTTTT
.	.	TRBV5-6	TRBJ2-3	CASSRDRLASLGADTQYF	TGTGCCAGCAGTCGCGACAGGCTAGCCTCCTTAGGGGCAGATACGCAGTATTTT
TRBD2	.	TRBV5-1	TRBJ2-3	CASSLATSGGAQDTQYF	TGCGCCAGCAGCTTGGCGACGAGCGGGGGGGCCCAAGATACGCAGTATTTT
.	.	TRBV30	TRBJ1-2	CAWSIMARAYTF	TGTGCCTGGAGTATTATGGCTAGAGCCTACACCTTC
.	.	TRBV9	TRBJ1-5	CASSVDAGRGQPQHF	TGTGCCAGCAGCGTAGATGCGGGGCGGGGGCAGCCCCAGCATTTT
TRBD1	.	TRBV14	TRBJ2-7	CASIPSGTGPVVSYEQYF	TGTGCCAGCATACCTTCTGGGACAGGCCCCGTCGTATCCTACGAGCAGTACTTC
.	.	TRBV4-1	TRBJ1-6	CASSQSANNSPLHF	TGCGCCAGCAGCCAATCCGCTAATAATTCACCCCTCCACTTT
.	.	TRBV28	TRBJ1-1	CASSFRSEAFF	TGTGCCAGCAGTTTTCGGTCCGAAGCTTTCTTT